These 6 T cell receptor beta chains were sequenced from one sample in a study of blood T cell repertoires in COVID-19. The method was immunoSEQ multiplex PCR; TCRdb's version includes in-frame clones alone and lacks a portion of them. The sample yields roughly 78,000 clones, about 89% seen once. The specimen was peripheral blood. The receptor source for this set is a woman aged 60-75 years with acute or convalescent COVID-19.

The table lists this clone with a few counts. The chain employs TRBV27 and TRBJ2-1; weak D call: TRBD1 (5 bases). The germline V gene has CDR1 MNHEY and CDR2 SMNVEV (reference sequence). Trimming stripped 6 bases from V and 7 bases from J, with 16 bases between. CDR3 length equals 14 residues. The CDR3 reads CASSRQGSRNEQFF. The CDR3 nucleotides read TGTGCCAGCAGCCGCCAGGGCAGTCGAAATGAGCAGTTCTTC.

The chain is built from TRBV9 and TRBJ2-1; 8 nucleotides align to TRBD1. The V and J ends lost 7 bases and 10 bases, in that order; junction bases with no gene match: 16. Germline V gives CDR1 SGDLS, CDR2 YYNGEE. The length of the CDR3 is 15 residues. The CDR3 nucleotides read TGTGCCAGCTACTCCGGGACAGGTTTTTCTTCCGAGCAGTTCTTC. Translating gives CASYSGTGFSSEQFF.

The rearrangement uses TRBV24-1 and TRBJ2-3, with 13 bases that match TRBD2. The CDR3 consists of 15 residues. Trimming removed 10 bases from V and 3 bases from J; junction bases left unmatched: 6. Germline CDR1 KGHDR, CDR2 SFDVKD. Here the CDR3 reads CATGLAGARTDTQYF. The CDR3, as DNA: TGTGCCACTGGACTAGCGGGAGCCCGGACAGATACGCAGTATTTT.

The chain couples TRBV7-8 to TRBJ1-5, with D tentatively TRBD1 (5 bases). The germline V and J ends were trimmed by 0 bases and 4 bases, with 10 bases remaining between them. Germline V lookup: CDR1 SGHVS, CDR2 FQNEAQ. The CDR3 length is 15 residues. In DNA, the CDR3 is TGTGCCAGCAGCTTAGCGAGGACACGGAATCAGCCCCAGCATTTT. It is translated as CASSLARTRNQPQHF.

The chain links TRBV11-1 to TRBJ1-4; D is unresolved. Germline CDR1 is SGHAT and CDR2 is FQDESV (reference sequence). The V gene lost 1 base and the J gene lost 4 bases, with 7 bases spanning the gap. The CDR3 covers 14 residues. CDR3 loop: CASSLGRNNEKLFF. The CDR3 nucleotides are TGTGCCAGCAGCTTAGGGCGGAATAATGAAAAACTGTTTTTT.

This clone has a handful of counts. The rearrangement uses TRBV6-2 or TRBV6-3 and TRBJ2-7, with a possible D match to TRBD1 (6 bases). The CDR3 sequence is 16 residues long. V was cut by 5 bases and J by 1 base, with 18 bases left in between. Per germline, CDR1 MNHEY and CDR2 SVGEGT. CDR3 in amino acids: CASSTHPPGQSYEQYF. CDR3 coding DNA: TGTGCCAGCAGTACCCACCCACCGGGACAATCCTACGAGCAGTACTTC.